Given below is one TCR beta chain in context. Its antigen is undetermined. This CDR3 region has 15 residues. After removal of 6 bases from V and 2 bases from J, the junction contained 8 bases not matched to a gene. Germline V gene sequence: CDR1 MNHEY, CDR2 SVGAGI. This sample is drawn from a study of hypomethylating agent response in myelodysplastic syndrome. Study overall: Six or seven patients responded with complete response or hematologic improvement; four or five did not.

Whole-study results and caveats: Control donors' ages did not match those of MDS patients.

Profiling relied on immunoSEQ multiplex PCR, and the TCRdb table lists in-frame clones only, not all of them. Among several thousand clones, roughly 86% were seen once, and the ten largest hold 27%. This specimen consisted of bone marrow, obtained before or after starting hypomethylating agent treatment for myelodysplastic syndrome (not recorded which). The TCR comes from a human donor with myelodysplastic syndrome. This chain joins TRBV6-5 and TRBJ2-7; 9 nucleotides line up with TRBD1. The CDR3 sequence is CASRKSGTGPYEQYF. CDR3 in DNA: TGTGCCAGCAGAAAATCCGGGACAGGGCCCTACGAGCAGTACTTC.